The present T cell receptor beta chain was sequenced within a study of cytomegalovirus exposure and HLA in healthy donors. Findings and caveats of the study: TCR beta chain V- and J-gene trimming was linked, in a later analysis, to a missense variant in DCLRE1C.

Germline V gene data show CDR1 as SQVTM and CDR2 as ANQGSEA. The CDR3 spans 11 residues. Trimming cost V 5 bases and J 3 bases, with 7 bases left between them. Primers for the PCR totalled 60 Vbeta and 13 Jbeta. Clones were sequenced by immunoSEQ multiplex PCR, and TCRdb holds only the in-frame ones, with some missing. The sample contains 130,000 or so clones, 55% to 80% of which appear only once. This clone was counted a few times. Its antigen remains unknown. This chain connects TRBV29-1 to TRBJ1-2, with D possibly being TRBD1 (6 bases). The sequenced sample consisted of PBMCs. The clonotype originates from a woman in her 40s in good health and CMV-seronegative. CDR3 sequence (DNA): TGCAGCGTTCGGACAGACTATGGCTACACCTTC. Its protein is CSVRTDYGYTF.